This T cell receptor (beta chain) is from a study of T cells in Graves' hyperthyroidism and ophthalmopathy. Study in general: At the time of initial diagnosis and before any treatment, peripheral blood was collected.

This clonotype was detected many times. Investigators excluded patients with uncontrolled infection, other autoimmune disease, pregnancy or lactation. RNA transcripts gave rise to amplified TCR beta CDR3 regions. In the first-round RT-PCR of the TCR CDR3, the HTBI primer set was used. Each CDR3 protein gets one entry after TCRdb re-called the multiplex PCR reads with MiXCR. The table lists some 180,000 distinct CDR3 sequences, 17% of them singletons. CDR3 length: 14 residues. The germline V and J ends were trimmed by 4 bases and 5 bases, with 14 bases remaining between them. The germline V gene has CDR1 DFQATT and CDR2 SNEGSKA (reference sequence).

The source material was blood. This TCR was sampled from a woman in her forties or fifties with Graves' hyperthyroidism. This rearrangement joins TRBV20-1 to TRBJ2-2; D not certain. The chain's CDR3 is CSATPALRTGELFF. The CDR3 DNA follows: TGCAGTGCTACACCCGCCCTACGGACCGGGGAGCTGTTTTTT.